These 30 T cell receptor beta chains were all obtained from the same sample, sequenced in a study of T-cell memory formation after mild COVID-19. TCRdb reprocessed the 5' RACE reads with MiXCR, giving one entry per CDR3 protein. The table shows some 350,000 distinct CDR3 sequences, with 10% to 15% occurring only once. The sample comprised PBMCs or a T cell subset sorted from them (not recorded which). The receptor set was obtained from a man between 18 and 35 years old who had mild COVID-19 (a few samples of this study predate the infection). Cell type and time point are not known.

The genes are TRBV7-2 and TRBJ2-3, with D possibly TRBD2 on 7 matching bases. CDR3 length equals 15 residues. V was pared by 3 bases and J by 4 bases, with 14 bases between. Germline V gives CDR1 SGHTA, CDR2 FQGNSA. CDR3 DNA sequence: TGTGCCAGCAGCTTGAGGGGGGGCCCCCCAGATACGCAGTATTTT. Translated, it gives CASSLRGGPPDTQYF.

The rearrangement links TRBV5-1 to TRBJ2-4; a possible D gene is TRBD2 (6 bases). Trimming took off 0 bases at V and 10 bases at J, with 20 bases between the two ends. Germline CDR1 SGHRS, CDR2 YFSETQ. The CDR3 is 16 residues long. The CDR3: CASSLGLRDSGGIQYF. For the CDR3, the DNA is TGCGCCAGCAGCTTGGGACTCCGGGACTCCGGAGGAATTCAGTACTTC.

This clonotype was detected a few times. The rearrangement links TRBV3-1 to TRBJ2-5; D unclear. V was trimmed by 0 bases and J by 5 bases, leaving 1 base between them. Germline V gene lookup returns CDR1 LGHDT and CDR2 YNNKEL (reference sequence). This CDR3 spans 11 amino acids. In DNA form, the CDR3 reads TGTGCCAGCAGCCAAGACGAGACCCAGTACTTC. It codes for CASSQDETQYF.

The V call is TRBV6-5, the J call TRBJ2-3, with TRBD2 matching over 16 bases. V was clipped by 6 bases and J by 3 bases; unmatched bases: 3. The CDR3 runs 16 residues. Per germline, CDR1 MNHEY and CDR2 SVGAGI. CDR3: CASRGLAGGPTDTQYF. The CDR3 nucleotides are TGTGCCAGCAGGGGACTAGCGGGGGGGCCGACAGATACGCAGTATTTT.

The chain carries TRBV5-1 and TRBJ2-3; D possibly corresponds to TRBD1 (5 bases). The CDR3 spans 14 residues. The V end lost 3 bases, the J end lost 0 bases, and 8 bases lay between the germline ends. Germline V lookup: CDR1 SGHRS, CDR2 YFSETQ. CDR3 sequence: CASSSTASTDTQYF. The CDR3 bases are TGCGCCAGCAGCTCGACAGCGAGCACAGATACGCAGTATTTT.

This clonotype turned up a few times. The rearrangement uses TRBV5-1 and TRBJ2-5, with D perhaps matching TRBD1 or TRBD2 (5 bases each). Trimming left V 0 bases short and J 1 base short, with 13 bases between. CDR1 SGHRS and CDR2 YFSETQ come from the germline V gene. The CDR3 is 16 amino acids. The CDR3 nucleotides read TGCGCCAGCAGCTTGGAGAATCGGGACGGCCAAGAGACCCAGTACTTC. Translated, it gives CASSLENRDGQETQYF.

This clonotype was seen repeatedly, ten times or more. This chain links TRBV7-2 with TRBJ2-7; 8 bases map to TRBD2. V was pared by 5 bases and J by 2 bases, with 8 bases of the junction left unmatched. The CDR3 is made up of 15 amino acids. Germline values: CDR1 SGHTA, CDR2 FQGNSA. CDR3 DNA: TGTGCCAGCAGCCACCTGCGGGGGGACCCCTACGAGCAGTACTTC. Translated, it gives CASSHLRGDPYEQYF.

This clonotype was counted many times. CDR3 loop: CSAPLAGDEQYF. In nucleotides, the CDR3 is TGCAGTGCTCCTCTAGCGGGGGACGAGCAGTACTTC. The chain has TRBV20-1 and TRBJ2-7; 10 bases match TRBD2. The germline CDR1 and CDR2 sequences are DFQATT and SNEGSKA (reference sequence). This CDR3 has 12 amino acids. J lost 5 bases, V lost 5 bases, and 3 bases had no gene match.

The J gene is TRBJ2-5, the V gene TRBV7-8, with 8 bases fitting TRBD2. J gave up 4 bases and V 6 bases, and 13 bases lay outside the gene matches. CDR1 and CDR2 (germline): SGHVS, FQNEAQ. The CDR3 is made up of 16 amino acids. The CDR3 protein is CASRSLGGATGETQYF. As DNA, the CDR3 is TGTGCCAGCAGATCCCTCGGGGGGGCTACGGGAGAGACCCAGTACTTC.

The CDR3 nucleotides read TGTGCGTCCAGCCGAGGGGAATATAGAAATTCACCCCTCCACTTT. Protein sequence: CASSRGEYRNSPLHF. The chain joins TRBV3-1 to TRBJ1-6; a weak D match, TRBD1 (5 bases). CDR1 and CDR2 (germline): LGHDT, YNNKEL (reference sequence). This CDR3 has 15 amino acids.

This clonotype was counted only a few times. This chain connects TRBV5-1 to TRBJ1-6; D possibly corresponds to TRBD1 (6 bases). The CDR3 totals 15 residues. The V gene's germline CDR1 is SGHRS and CDR2 YFSETQ. Trimming cost V 0 bases and J 8 bases, with 12 bases left between them. The CDR3 DNA reads TGCGCCAGCAGCTTGGGTGGGGGGCGCGATTCACCCCTCCACTTT. As protein: CASSLGGGRDSPLHF.

This clonotype was seen a few times. CDR3: CASSPRAFNEQFF. The CDR3 DNA reads TGTGCCAGCAGCCCGCGGGCATTTAATGAGCAGTTCTTC. V gene TRBV7-3 combines with J gene TRBJ2-1; possible D gene TRBD2, 5 bases. Germline CDR1 reads SGHTA; CDR2 reads FQGTGA. There are 13 residues in the CDR3. Trimming stripped 5 bases from V and 7 bases from J, with 12 bases between.

This clonotype was detected a few times. The chain couples TRBV5-1 to TRBJ2-5; weak D call: TRBD1 (6 bases). The CDR3 runs to 16 residues. Trimming left V 3 bases short and J 1 base short, with 16 bases between. The V gene's germline CDR1 is SGHRS and CDR2 YFSETQ. The CDR3, as DNA: TGCGCCAGCAGCTCATCAGGGGAAGTGGGCCAAGAGACCCAGTACTTC. Its protein is CASSSSGEVGQETQYF.

This clonotype was seen only a few times. V usage is TRBV28 and J usage is TRBJ2-7, with D hard to call. There are 13 residues in the CDR3. The germline V and J ends were trimmed by 5 bases and 3 bases, with 11 bases remaining between them. Germline CDR1 and CDR2: MDHEN and SYDVKM. In nucleotides, the CDR3 is TGTGCCAGCAGTCCTCACTCCTACTACGAGCAGTACGTC. It specifies CASSPHSYYEQYV.

At least ten counts were recorded for this clonotype. This chain connects TRBV5-1 to TRBJ2-2; 10 bases are shared with TRBD1. In germline, CDR1 is SGHRS, CDR2 YFSETQ. The CDR3 is 16 amino acids. With V trimmed by 4 bases and J by 3 bases, 6 bases remained unmatched. CDR3 sequence reads: CASSPGQGFHTGELFF. In DNA form, the CDR3 reads TGCGCCAGCAGCCCGGGACAGGGGTTTCACACCGGGGAGCTGTTTTTT.

In regard to this clonotype: A clone one base away is much larger, so this may be a read error. V usage is TRBV14 and J usage is TRBJ1-6, with no clear D. Trimming shortened V by 5 bases and J by 7 bases, and 6 bases separated the two germline ends. In germline, CDR1 is SGHDN, CDR2 FVKESK. The CDR3 length is 12 residues. The DNA of the CDR3 is TGTGCCAGCAGCTTTCCGAATTCACCCCTCCACTTT. Its protein is CASSFPNSPLHF.

A few counts support this clonotype. The chain employs TRBV10-3 and TRBJ1-1, with D uncertain. V lost 9 bases and J 2 bases, leaving 16 bases between the germline ends. Germline V gene lookup returns CDR1 ENHRY and CDR2 SYGVKD. The length of the CDR3 is 14 residues. The CDR3 here is CAMKSTGPNTEAFF. The CDR3 nucleotides are TGTGCCATGAAATCGACTGGCCCAAACACTGAAGCTTTCTTT.

This chain joins TRBV9 and TRBJ2-2; D assignment may be TRBD1 or TRBD2 (6 bases each). The V and J ends lost 6 bases and 1 base respectively, with 7 bases between them. Germline CDR1 SGDLS, CDR2 YYNGEE. The CDR3 runs to 13 residues. The CDR3 protein is CASKGGNTGELFF. The CDR3 DNA is TGTGCCAGCAAGGGGGGGAACACCGGGGAGCTGTTTTTT.

This clonotype occurred a few times. This chain joins TRBV10-3 and TRBJ1-2; D not certain. V was trimmed by 6 bases and J by 7 bases, leaving 18 bases between them. Germline assignment: CDR1 ENHRY and CDR2 SYGVKD. The CDR3 loop spans 14 amino acids. CDR3: CAIRDPLGRLGYTF. The CDR3, as DNA: TGTGCCATCAGGGACCCCCTCGGCCGACTTGGCTACACCTTC.

The chain recombines TRBV7-9 with TRBJ2-7; 8 bases fit TRBD2. Germline lookup yields CDR1 SEHNR and CDR2 FQNEAQ (reference sequence). The CDR3 has 16 residues. V shed 5 bases, J shed 3 bases, and the junction held 12 bases outside the gene matches. In nucleotides, the CDR3 is TGTGCCAGCAGCGCCGGGGGGGCGCAGTTGGGCTACGAGCAGTACGTC. Its translation is CASSAGGAQLGYEQYV.

This clonotype was counted between two and nine times. The gene calls are TRBV12-3 or TRBV12-4 and TRBJ2-7; 9 bases map to TRBD1. Trimming cost V 6 bases and J 4 bases; bases outside gene matches: 7. The CDR3 spans 14 residues. DNA of the CDR3: TGTGCCAGCAGCGGGACAGGGAATCTTTACGAGCAGTACTTC. Translating gives CASSGTGNLYEQYF.

Many counts were recorded for this clonotype. The V and J genes are TRBV5-1 and TRBJ2-5; 7 bases fit TRBD2. The ends lost 0 bases at V and 4 bases at J; junction bases unmatched: 3. Per germline, CDR1 SGHRS and CDR2 YFSETQ. This CDR3 region has 14 residues. The CDR3 sequence: CASSLEGGGETQYF. CDR3 in DNA: TGCGCCAGCAGCTTGGAGGGCGGGGGAGAGACCCAGTACTTC.

The table lists this clonotype with a few counts. The chain recombines TRBV6-6 with TRBJ1-5; 9 bases match TRBD1. CDR1 and CDR2 from the germline V gene are MNHNY and SVGAGI (reference sequence). The CDR3 extends over 18 amino acids. V shed 6 bases and J 0 bases; nucleotides not matched to a gene: 12. CDR3 residues: CASRPIRDRVYSNQPQHF. DNA for the CDR3: TGTGCCAGCAGGCCAATCCGGGACAGGGTATATAGCAATCAGCCCCAGCATTTT.

The V call is TRBV12-3 or TRBV12-4, the J call TRBJ1-1, with D tentatively TRBD1 (5 bases). Deletions cut 7 bases from V and 11 bases from J, with 17 bases between. The CDR3 is 12 residues long. Here the CDR3 reads CASTMGGGPAFF. The CDR3 coding sequence is TGTGCCAGCACCATGGGGGGTGGTCCGGCTTTCTTT.

The chain has TRBV3-1 and TRBJ2-3; 7 nucleotides align to TRBD2. The J segment lost 10 bases and the V segment lost 1 base, leaving 11 bases of the junction unmatched. The CDR3 has 15 residues. The germline V gene has CDR1 LGHDT and CDR2 YNNKEL (reference sequence). The CDR3 DNA reads as TGTGCCAGCAGCCAAGCCAGCGGGGATTCCTATGCGCAGTATTTT. Translating it yields CASSQASGDSYAQYF.

This clonotype has more than one count but fewer than ten. The chain links TRBV9 to TRBJ1-3; 7 nucleotides match TRBD1. This CDR3 has 18 amino acids. CDR1 is SGDLS and CDR2 is YYNGEE in the germline V gene. V trimming: 3 bases; J trimming: 0 bases; junction bases outside the gene matches: 12. DNA for the CDR3: TGTGCCAGCAGCGGAGGGCGGACCGGGACAGCCTCTGGAAACACCATATATTTT. Translating gives CASSGGRTGTASGNTIYF.

The chain recombines TRBV6-5 with TRBJ2-1, with 8 bases identical to TRBD2. Germline trimming cut 6 bases from V and 7 bases from J; bases unmatched to any gene: 8. Germline lookup yields CDR1 MNHEY and CDR2 SVGAGI. The CDR3 totals 14 residues. CDR3 DNA sequence: TGTGCCAGCAGCGTAACGCGGGGGGCTAATGAGCAGTTCTTC. Translation gives CASSVTRGANEQFF.

V and J are TRBV11-2 and TRBJ2-3, with D perhaps matching TRBD2 (5 bases). CDR1 is SGHAT, CDR2 FQNNGV, per germline. CDR3 length: 14 amino acids. With 5 bases removed from V and 1 base from J, the gap between germline ends came to 10 bases. The CDR3 loop is CASSARRGTDTQYF. The CDR3 coding sequence is TGTGCCAGCAGCGCCCGGCGGGGCACAGATACGCAGTATTTT.

The V gene is TRBV5-4, the J gene TRBJ2-1; 8 nucleotides agree with TRBD2. The germline V gene encodes CDR1 SGHNT and CDR2 YYREEE (reference sequence). The V segment lost 2 bases and the J segment 7 bases; nucleotides outside the gene matches: 8. The CDR3 contains 15 residues. The CDR3 reads CASSFTGGAPNEQFF. The CDR3 DNA reads TGTGCCAGCAGCTTCACCGGGGGGGCCCCGAATGAGCAGTTCTTC.

V gene TRBV5-1 combines with J gene TRBJ2-5; unclear D gene. CDR3 length: 13 amino acids. CDR1 is SGHRS and CDR2 is YFSETQ in the germline V gene. With 7 bases removed from V and 5 bases from J, the gap between germline ends came to 15 bases. The CDR3 nucleotides are TGCGCCAGCCGTACCTGGGAATTCGAGACCCAGTACTTC. It translates to CASRTWEFETQYF.